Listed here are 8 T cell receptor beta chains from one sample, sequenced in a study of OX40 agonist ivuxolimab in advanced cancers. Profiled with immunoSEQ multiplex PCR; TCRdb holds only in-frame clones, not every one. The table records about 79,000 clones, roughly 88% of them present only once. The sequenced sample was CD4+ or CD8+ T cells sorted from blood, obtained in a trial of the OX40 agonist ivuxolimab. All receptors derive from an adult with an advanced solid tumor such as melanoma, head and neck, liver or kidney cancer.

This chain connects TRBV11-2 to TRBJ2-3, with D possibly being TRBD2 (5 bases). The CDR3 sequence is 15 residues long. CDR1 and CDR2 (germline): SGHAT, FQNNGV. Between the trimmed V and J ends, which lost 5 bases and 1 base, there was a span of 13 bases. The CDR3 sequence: CASSAWSGGTDTQYF. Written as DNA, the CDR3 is TGTGCCAGCAGCGCGTGGAGCGGCGGCACAGATACGCAGTATTTT. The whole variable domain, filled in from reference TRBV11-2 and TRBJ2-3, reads EAGVAQSPRYKIIEKRQSVAFWCNPISGHATLYWYQQILGQGPKLLIQFQNNGVVDDSQLPKDRFSAERLKGVDSTLKIQPAKLEDSAVYLCASSAWSGGTDTQYFGPGTRLTVL.

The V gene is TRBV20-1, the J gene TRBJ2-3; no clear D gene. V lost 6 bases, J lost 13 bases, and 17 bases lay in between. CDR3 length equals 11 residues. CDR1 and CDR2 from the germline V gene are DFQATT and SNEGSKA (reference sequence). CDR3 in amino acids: CSAPNHKEEYF. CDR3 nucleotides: TGCAGTGCCCCTAACCACAAGGAAGAGTATTTT.

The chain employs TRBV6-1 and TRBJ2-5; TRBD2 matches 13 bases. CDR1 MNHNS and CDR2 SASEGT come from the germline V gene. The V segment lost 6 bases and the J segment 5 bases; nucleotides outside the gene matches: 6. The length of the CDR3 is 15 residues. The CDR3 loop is CASSTSGGAWETQYF. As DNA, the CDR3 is TGTGCCAGCAGCACTAGCGGGGGGGCATGGGAGACCCAGTACTTC.

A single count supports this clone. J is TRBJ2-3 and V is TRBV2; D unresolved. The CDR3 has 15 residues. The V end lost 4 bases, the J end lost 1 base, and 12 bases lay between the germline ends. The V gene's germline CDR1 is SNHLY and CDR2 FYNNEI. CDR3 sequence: CASSGILKGTDTQYF. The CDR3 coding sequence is TGTGCCAGCAGTGGAATTCTCAAAGGCACAGATACGCAGTATTTT. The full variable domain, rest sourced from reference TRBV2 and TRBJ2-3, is EPEVTQTPSHQVTQMGQEVILRCVPISNHLYFYWYRQILGQKVEFLVSFYNNEISEKSEIFDDQFSVERPDGSNFTLKIRSTKLEDSAMYFCASSGILKGTDTQYFGPGTRLTVL.

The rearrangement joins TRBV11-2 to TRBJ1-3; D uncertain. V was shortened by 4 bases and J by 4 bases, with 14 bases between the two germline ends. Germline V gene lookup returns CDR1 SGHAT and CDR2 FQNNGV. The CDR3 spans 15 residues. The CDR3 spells CASSSIRGSGNTIYF. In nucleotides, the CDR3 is TGTGCCAGCAGCTCCATACGAGGATCAGGAAACACCATATATTTT.

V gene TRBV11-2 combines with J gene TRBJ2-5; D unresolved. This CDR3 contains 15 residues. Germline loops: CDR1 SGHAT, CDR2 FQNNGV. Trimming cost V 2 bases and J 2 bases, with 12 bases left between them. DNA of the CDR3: TGTGCCAGCAGCTTAAGGTCTTGGCAGCAAGAGACCCAGTACTTC. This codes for CASSLRSWQQETQYF.

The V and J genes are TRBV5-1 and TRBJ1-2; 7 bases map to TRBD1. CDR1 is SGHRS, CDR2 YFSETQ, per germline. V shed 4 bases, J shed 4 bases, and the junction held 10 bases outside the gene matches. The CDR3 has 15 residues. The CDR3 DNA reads TGCGCCAGCAGCGACCCGGGACAGCATACCTATGGCTACACCTTC. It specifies CASSDPGQHTYGYTF.

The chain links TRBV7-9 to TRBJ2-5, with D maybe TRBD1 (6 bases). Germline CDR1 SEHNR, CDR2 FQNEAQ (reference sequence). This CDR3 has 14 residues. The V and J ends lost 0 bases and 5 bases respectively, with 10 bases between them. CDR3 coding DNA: TGTGCCAGCAGCTTAGCGGGGGCCCGGGAGACCCAGTACTTC. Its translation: CASSLAGARETQYF.